This note documents a single T cell receptor beta chain sequence. Its antigen is still unknown. Sequencing was performed with immunoSEQ multiplex PCR; in TCRdb, only in-frame clones are kept and a portion is missing. The table has 150,000 to 200,000 clones, around 92% seen once. Trimming cost V 6 bases and J 3 bases; bases outside gene matches: 8. This CDR3 comprises 15 residues. Germline loops: CDR1 MNHEY, CDR2 SVGAGI. This sample stems from a study of T cell responses to AZD1222 COVID-19 vaccine. Study findings and constraints: Dominant CD4 TCR responses targeted spike regions 160-218 and 743-854. Sampling captured repertoires only after the peak T cell response. Clonal diversity may have been underestimated, and the donors were mostly white British, with more females than males.

The J gene is TRBJ1-1, the V gene TRBV6-5, with 9 positions matching TRBD1. This TCR was sampled from an adult in good health. The material was peripheral blood, obtained on day 0 of AZD1222 vaccination. Here the CDR3 DNA reads TGTGCCAGCAGCCGAGGACAGGGGACCCACACTGAAGCTTTCTTT. This gives the protein CASSRGQGTHTEAFF.